Here is one T cell receptor (beta chain) with its context. As handled by the study authors: Nucleated cell counts were estimated from reference gene primer amplification. Using immunoSEQ multiplex PCR, the repertoire was profiled, and TCRdb retains in-frame clones only, with some absent. V, J and clone size derive from that table, while D and trimming were established from the DNA sequence. The table lists roughly 77,000 clones, 65% to 85% of them singletons. The data were taken from a study of blood T cell repertoires in COVID-19. Trimming stripped 1 base from V and 3 bases from J, with 10 bases between. The CDR3 runs to 14 residues. CDR1 is SGHAT and CDR2 is FQNNGV in the germline V gene.

The TCR originated in a man in his 60s with COVID-19, enrolled during active disease. The V gene is TRBV11-2, the J gene TRBJ2-7; D is uncertain. The sequenced sample was peripheral blood. The CDR3 bases are TGTGCCAGCAGCTTAGGCTTCACAGACTACGAGCAGTACTTC. It codes for CASSLGFTDYEQYF.